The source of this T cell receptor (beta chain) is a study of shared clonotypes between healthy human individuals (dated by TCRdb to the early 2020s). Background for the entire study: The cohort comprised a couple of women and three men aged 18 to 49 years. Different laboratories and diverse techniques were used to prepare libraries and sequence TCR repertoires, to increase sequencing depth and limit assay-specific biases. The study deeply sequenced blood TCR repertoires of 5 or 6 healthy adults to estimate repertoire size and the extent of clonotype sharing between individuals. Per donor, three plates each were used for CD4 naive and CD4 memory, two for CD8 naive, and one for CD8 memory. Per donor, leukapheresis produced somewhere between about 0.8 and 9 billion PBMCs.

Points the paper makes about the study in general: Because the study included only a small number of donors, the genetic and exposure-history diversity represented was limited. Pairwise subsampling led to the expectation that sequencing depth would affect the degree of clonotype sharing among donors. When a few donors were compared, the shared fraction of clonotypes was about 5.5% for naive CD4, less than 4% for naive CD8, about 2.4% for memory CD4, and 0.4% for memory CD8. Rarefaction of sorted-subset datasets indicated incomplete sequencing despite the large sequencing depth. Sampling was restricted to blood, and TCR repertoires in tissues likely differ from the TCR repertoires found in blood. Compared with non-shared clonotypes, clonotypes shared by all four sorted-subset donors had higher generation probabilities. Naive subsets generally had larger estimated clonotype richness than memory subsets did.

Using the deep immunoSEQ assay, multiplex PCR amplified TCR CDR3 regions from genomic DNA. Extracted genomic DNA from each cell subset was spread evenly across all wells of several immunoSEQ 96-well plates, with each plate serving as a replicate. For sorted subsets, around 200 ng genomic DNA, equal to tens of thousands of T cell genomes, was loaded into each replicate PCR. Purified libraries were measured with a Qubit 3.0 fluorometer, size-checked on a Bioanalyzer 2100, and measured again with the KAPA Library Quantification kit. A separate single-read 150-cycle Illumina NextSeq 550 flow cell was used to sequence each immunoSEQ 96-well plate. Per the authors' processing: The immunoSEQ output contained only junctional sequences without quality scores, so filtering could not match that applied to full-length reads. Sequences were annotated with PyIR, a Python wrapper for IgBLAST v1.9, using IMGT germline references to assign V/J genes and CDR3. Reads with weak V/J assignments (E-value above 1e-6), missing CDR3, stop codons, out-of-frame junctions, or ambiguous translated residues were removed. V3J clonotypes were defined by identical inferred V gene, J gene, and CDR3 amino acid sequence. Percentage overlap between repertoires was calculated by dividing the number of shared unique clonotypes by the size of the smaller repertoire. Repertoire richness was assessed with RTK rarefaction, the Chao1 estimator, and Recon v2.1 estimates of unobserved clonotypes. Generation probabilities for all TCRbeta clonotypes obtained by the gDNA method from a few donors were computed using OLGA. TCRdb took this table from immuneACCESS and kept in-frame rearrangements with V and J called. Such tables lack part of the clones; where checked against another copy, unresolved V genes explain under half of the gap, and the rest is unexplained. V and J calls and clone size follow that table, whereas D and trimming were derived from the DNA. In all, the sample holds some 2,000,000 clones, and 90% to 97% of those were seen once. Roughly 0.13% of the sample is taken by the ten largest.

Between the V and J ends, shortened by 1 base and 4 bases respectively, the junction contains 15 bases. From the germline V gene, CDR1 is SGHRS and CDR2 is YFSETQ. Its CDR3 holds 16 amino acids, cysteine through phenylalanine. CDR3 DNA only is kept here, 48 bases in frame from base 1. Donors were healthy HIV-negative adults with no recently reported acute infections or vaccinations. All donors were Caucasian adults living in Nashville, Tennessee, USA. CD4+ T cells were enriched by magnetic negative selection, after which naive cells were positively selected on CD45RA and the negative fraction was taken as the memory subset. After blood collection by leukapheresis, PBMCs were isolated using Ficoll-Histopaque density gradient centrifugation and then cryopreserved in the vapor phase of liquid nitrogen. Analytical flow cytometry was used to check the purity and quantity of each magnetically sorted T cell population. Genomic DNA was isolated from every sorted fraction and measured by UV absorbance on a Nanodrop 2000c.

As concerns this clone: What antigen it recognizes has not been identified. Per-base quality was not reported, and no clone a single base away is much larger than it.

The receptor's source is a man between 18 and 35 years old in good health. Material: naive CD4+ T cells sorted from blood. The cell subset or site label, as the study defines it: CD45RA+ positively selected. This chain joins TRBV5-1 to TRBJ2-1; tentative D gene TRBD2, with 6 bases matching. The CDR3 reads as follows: CASSLPGGASYNEQFF. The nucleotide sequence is TGCGCCAGCAGCTTGCCCGGCGGGGCTTCATACAATGAGCAGTTCTTC. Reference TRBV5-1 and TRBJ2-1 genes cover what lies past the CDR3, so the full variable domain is KAGVTQTPRYLIKTRGQQVTLSCSPISGHRSVSWYQQTPGQGLQFLFEYFSETQRNKGNFPGRFSGRQFSNSRSEMNVSTLELGDSALYLCASSLPGGASYNEQFFGPGTRLTVL.